Listed below are T cell receptor beta chains from one sample, sequenced in a study of blood T cell repertoires in COVID-19. This table comes from immunoSEQ multiplex PCR, and its TCRdb copy is limited to in-frame clones, with some not included. The sample includes some 160,000 clones, roughly 93% of them seen just once. The sequenced sample consisted of peripheral blood. The receptors here all came from a man aged 18-30 years with acute or convalescent COVID-19. The CDR3 runs from the conserved cysteine through the conserved F or W. D genes are given only for firm matches.

>TRBV6-6|-
CASRAGVPYEQYF
>TRBV5-8|TRBD2
CASSFLGLAENEQFF
>TRBV5-1|-
CASSWTDANEKLFF
>TRBV27|TRBD1
CASRSTGERYGYTF
>TRBV7-6|TRBD1
CASSSDRGGQPQHF
>TRBV5-4|TRBD1
CASSLPGTGVYNEQFF
>TRBV6-5|TRBD1
CASTDRVLDEQFF
>TRBV10-2|-
CASKRAGKQNTEAFF
>TRBV7-9|TRBD2
CASSLLGTSGYEQYF
>TRBV24-1|TRBD1
CATSDLRPGGETQYF
>TRBV2|-
CAWLRGSDGYTF
>TRBV4-2|-
CASSQATDYNQPQHF
>TRBV6-5|TRBD1
CASSYGTGGTGELFF
>TRBV3-1/TRBV3-2|-
CASSQSRAETQYF
>TRBV18|-
CASSPSRQGAFRYGYTF
>TRBV15|TRBD1
CATSRDLGTGGGYTF
>TRBV15|TRBD2
CATSRVGLDGDNEQFF
>TRBV29-1|TRBD1
CSAKTGGRNTIYF
>TRBV19|-
CASSSSGGSRVGDYGYTF
>TRBV6-5|-
CASSYSTGKSGEQYF
>TRBV3-1/TRBV3-2|-
CASSQDSRGGGGYTF
>TRBV5-1|TRBD1
CASSLSRDRGWTEAFF
>TRBV6-5|-
CASSYLDSTEAFF
>TRBV6-1|TRBD2
CASSEGVLTGTTMAYEQFF
>TRBV18|-
CASSIVAGFTNTEAFF
>TRBV2|TRBD2
CASSGPGPWGGETQYF
>TRBV5-1|-
CASSLPKQGSSTSSGANVLTF
>TRBV9|TRBD1
CASSYGTGSDTEAFF
>TRBV29-1|TRBD1
CSGRDSNTEAFF
>TRBV5-1|-
CASSLDPGLAKNIQYF
>TRBV5-6|-
CASTSLNYGYTF
>TRBV7-2|-
CASSLASGAKNIQYF
>TRBV11-2|-
CASSSGYRNSGNTIYF
>TRBV7-9|TRBD1
CASSLDGTVNYGYTF
>TRBV15|-
CATSRDQGGQGNTEAFF
>TRBV6-5|TRBD1
CATRAQGDEAFF
>TRBV4-1|TRBD2
CASSQEGGTSGLAKNIQYF
>TRBV7-9|TRBD1
CASSLGQGFDEQFF
>TRBV19|TRBD1
CASSVTGSNSPLHF
>TRBV19|TRBD1
CASSNTGGDSPLHF
>TRBV10-3|TRBD2
CAIRRSGGANEQFF
>TRBV6-5|-
CASRITGGAYNEQFF
>TRBV19|-
CASSPQGSSNQPQHF
>TRBV19|-
CASSEIQVFYGYTF
>TRBV9|TRBD2
CASSVTSGYSYEQYF